Each of the 22 T cell receptor beta chains below was sequenced from the same sample in a study of response to subunit inactivated influenza vaccine. One entry per CDR3 protein, called by TCRdb with MiXCR from the RT-PCR reads. This sample has about 620,000 distinct CDR3 sequences; around 11% occur once, and the top ten carry about a tenth. The specimen was PBMCs from blood, collected on the day of vaccination. These receptors were obtained from a man aged 50-60 years who received an inactivated influenza vaccine.

This rearrangement joins TRBV15 to TRBJ2-7; TRBD2 is a possible D gene (6 bases). V lost 9 bases and J 5 bases, leaving 17 bases between the germline ends. The CDR3 length is 13 residues. The germline gives CDR1 LNHNV, CDR2 YYDKDF (reference sequence). As DNA, the CDR3 is TGTGCCACTAACATCCGGGAGTTCCACGAGCAGTACTTC. Translating it yields CATNIREFHEQYF.

This chain joins TRBV20-1 and TRBJ2-7; TRBD2 aligns across 7 bases. The V gene's germline CDR1 is DFQATT and CDR2 SNEGSKA (reference sequence). CDR3 length equals 15 residues. The J segment lost 3 bases and the V segment lost 6 bases, leaving 14 bases of the junction unmatched. For the CDR3, the DNA is TGCAGTGCCCGGGAGGTTACTAGCGCCTACTACGAGCAGTACTTC. Translated: CSAREVTSAYYEQYF.

This clonotype came up a few times. The J gene is TRBJ1-1, the V gene TRBV29-1, with D possibly TRBD1 on 6 matching bases. The CDR3 spans 13 residues. Germline V lookup: CDR1 SQVTM, CDR2 ANQGSEA. V was cut by 7 bases and J by 7 bases, with 19 bases left in between. The CDR3 DNA sequence: TGCAGCGCCACCCAGGGCAGGGGAATTGAAGCTTTCTTT. This sequence encodes CSATQGRGIEAFF.

The CDR3 sequence: CASRPVSSGGTDTQYF. The CDR3 bases are TGTGCCAGCAGGCCTGTCTCGAGCGGGGGCACAGATACGCAGTATTTT. The gene calls are TRBV6-1 and TRBJ2-3; 7 bases map to TRBD2. The V gene's germline CDR1 is MNHNS and CDR2 SASEGT. V shed 6 bases, J shed 1 base, and the junction held 10 bases outside the gene matches. The CDR3 has 16 amino acids.

This clonotype was seen a few times. This chain links TRBV14 with TRBJ2-7; the D gene could be TRBD1 or TRBD2 (6 bases each). V dropped 1 base and J dropped 3 bases, with 10 bases sitting between them. CDR1 SGHDN and CDR2 FVKESK come from the germline V gene. The CDR3 consists of 14 residues. CDR3 coding DNA: TGTGCCAGCAGCCAAGTGGGGGGCCTCTACGAGCAGTACTTC. This sequence encodes CASSQVGGLYEQYF.

This clonotype was seen only a few times. The chain combines TRBV13 with TRBJ2-1, with D possibly being TRBD1 or TRBD2 (5 bases each). The V and J ends lost 3 bases and 0 bases respectively, with 9 bases between them. Germline V gene sequence: CDR1 PRHDT, CDR2 FYEKMQ (reference sequence). The CDR3 runs to 15 residues. The CDR3 nucleotides are TGTGCCAGCAGCTTTCTGGGGACCTCCTACAATGAGCAGTTCTTC. This sequence encodes CASSFLGTSYNEQFF.

This clonotype showed up just a few times. This chain connects TRBV28 to TRBJ2-1; 7 nucleotides agree with TRBD1. Germline V gene sequence: CDR1 MDHEN, CDR2 SYDVKM. This CDR3 is 11 amino acids long. V shed 6 bases, J shed 12 bases, and the junction held 5 bases outside the gene matches. The CDR3 nucleotides read TGTGCCAGCAGAGGGGGCGTATTGCAGTTCTTC. The encoded protein is CASRGGVLQFF.

There are a few counts of this clonotype. This rearrangement joins TRBV28 to TRBJ2-2, with 9 bases identical to TRBD2. V shed 3 bases and J 2 bases; nucleotides not matched to a gene: 16. Germline CDR1 MDHEN, CDR2 SYDVKM. The CDR3 is 20 amino acids. CDR3 residues: CASSFAGRLAEGFNTGELFF. The CDR3 region has the DNA TGTGCCAGCAGTTTCGCCGGGAGACTAGCGGAAGGATTTAACACCGGGGAGCTGTTTTTT.

V usage is TRBV15 and J usage is TRBJ2-7, with 11 bases identical to TRBD2. The CDR3 loop spans 15 amino acids. Trimming removed 3 bases from V and 4 bases from J; junction bases left unmatched: 5. CDR1 is LNHNV, CDR2 YYDKDF, per germline (reference sequence). CDR3 in amino acids: CATSSRLAGTYEQYF. The DNA of the CDR3 is TGTGCCACCAGCAGTAGACTAGCGGGGACATACGAGCAGTACTTC.

This clonotype was seen a few times. The rearrangement links TRBV7-9 to TRBJ2-7; no reliable D call. Germline assignment: CDR1 SEHNR and CDR2 FQNEAQ (reference sequence). V lost 2 bases and J lost 6, with 8 bases in between. The CDR3 loop spans 12 amino acids. CDR3 amino acids: CASSLTPREQYF. CDR3 nucleotides: TGTGCCAGCAGCTTAACCCCCCGCGAGCAGTACTTC.

The V and J genes are TRBV27 and TRBJ1-6; D is uncertain. CDR1 MNHEY and CDR2 SMNVEV come from the germline V gene (reference sequence). V was clipped by 4 bases and J by 5 bases, with 3 bases between them. This CDR3 is built from 12 residues. CDR3 in amino acids: CASSYNNSPLHF. The CDR3 DNA sequence: TGTGCCAGCAGTTACAATAATTCACCCCTCCACTTT.

This chain uses TRBV25-1 with TRBJ2-1; D gene ambiguous. Germline-derived CDR1 and CDR2 are MGHDK and SYGVNS. Deletions cut 7 bases from V and 8 bases from J, with 12 bases between. The CDR3 covers 12 residues. CDR3 coding DNA: TGTGCCAGCAAGAAGTCCGGGCATGAGCAGTTCTTC. Residues: CASKKSGHEQFF. Full variable domain (rest looked up from reference TRBV25-1 and TRBJ2-1): EADIYQTPRYLVIGTGKKITLECSQTMGHDKMYWYQQDPGMELHLIHYSYGVNSTEKGDLSSESTVSRIRTEHFPLTLESARPSHTSQYLCASKKSGHEQFFGPGTRLTVL.

This clonotype was found a few times. DNA of the CDR3: TGTGCCAGCAGTTTGGGACGGGCGACCTCCTACGAGCAGTACTTC. It translates to CASSLGRATSYEQYF. The chain is built from TRBV28 and TRBJ2-7; D may match TRBD1 or TRBD2 (5 bases each). V lost 3 bases to trimming and J lost 0 bases, with 12 bases between them. The CDR3 runs to 15 residues. CDR1 is MDHEN and CDR2 is SYDVKM in the germline V gene.

The chain carries TRBV20-1 and TRBJ2-1; the D gene is possibly TRBD1 (5 bases). The V and J ends lost 6 bases and 4 bases respectively, with 16 bases between them. This CDR3 spans 14 amino acids. Germline-derived CDR1 and CDR2 are DFQATT and SNEGSKA (reference sequence). For the CDR3, the DNA is TGCAGTGCACGGACATACGACGGTTACAATGAGCAGTTCTTC. It is translated as CSARTYDGYNEQFF.

In its sample, this clonotype was seen a few times. The chain joins TRBV29-1 to TRBJ2-1, with 15 nucleotides matching TRBD2. Germline assignment: CDR1 SQVTM and CDR2 ANQGSEA. V was clipped by 5 bases and J by 8 bases; unmatched bases: 7. This CDR3 has 15 amino acids. The CDR3 nucleotides read TGCAGCGTTACCGGGACTAGCGGGAGGTCCCATGAGCAGTTCTTC. It specifies CSVTGTSGRSHEQFF.

The V gene is TRBV20-1, the J gene TRBJ2-7; D unresolved. The CDR3 extends over 13 amino acids. The V end lost 5 bases, the J end lost 3 bases, and 14 bases lay between the germline ends. Germline-derived CDR1 and CDR2 are DFQATT and SNEGSKA (reference sequence). CDR3 nucleotides: TGCAGTGCTGACCAGAGGTTCAACTACGAGCAGTACTTC. Protein product: CSADQRFNYEQYF.

This clonotype occurred a few times. The chain carries TRBV5-5 and TRBJ2-7; D possibly matches TRBD1 or TRBD2 (5 bases each). V was pared by 0 bases and J by 3 bases, with 13 bases between. Germline V gene lookup returns CDR1 SGHKS and CDR2 YYEKEE (reference sequence). The CDR3 length is 15 residues. CDR3 in DNA: TGTGCCAGCAGCTTGGCGTCAGGGAGAAACTACGAGCAGTACTTC. It encodes CASSLASGRNYEQYF. The entire variable domain, with the rest obtained from reference TRBV5-5 and TRBJ2-7, is as follows: DAGVTQSPTHLIKTRGQQVTLRCSPISGHKSVSWYQQVLGQGPQFIFQYYEKEERGRGNFPDRFSARQFPNYSSELNVNALLLGDSALYLCASSLASGRNYEQYFGPGTRLTVT.

The sample holds a few counts of this clonotype. The chain joins TRBV4-1 to TRBJ2-5; 10 nucleotides line up with TRBD1. The CDR3 extends over 16 amino acids. V shed 1 base and J 5 bases; nucleotides not matched to a gene: 7. CDR1 MGHRA and CDR2 YSYEKL come from the germline V gene. This chain's CDR3 is CASSQGDRGDLETQYF. DNA of the CDR3: TGCGCCAGCAGCCAAGGGGACAGGGGCGATTTGGAGACCCAGTACTTC.

The V and J genes are TRBV20-1 and TRBJ2-3; D is undetermined. V was clipped by 0 bases and J by 2 bases, with 12 bases between them. The germline CDR1 and CDR2 sequences are DFQATT and SNEGSKA (reference sequence). The CDR3 totals 15 residues. CDR3 protein: CSARDLPLVTDTQYF. CDR3 bases: TGCAGTGCTAGAGACCTGCCCCTGGTCACAGATACGCAGTATTTT.

The chain recombines TRBV20-1 with TRBJ2-5, with 9 bases aligning to TRBD1. Looked up from germline, CDR1 is DFQATT and CDR2 is SNEGSKA (reference sequence). The CDR3 is 13 residues long. Germline trimming cut 6 bases from V and 5 bases from J; bases unmatched to any gene: 7. CDR3 protein: CSAPTGGWETQYF. In DNA form, the CDR3 reads TGCAGTGCCCCGACAGGGGGTTGGGAGACCCAGTACTTC.

A few counts support this clonotype. The J gene is TRBJ2-1, the V gene TRBV14; the D is unclear. From germline, CDR1 is SGHDN and CDR2 FVKESK. The CDR3 extends over 12 amino acids. With 4 bases removed from V and 8 bases from J, the gap between germline ends came to 9 bases. The CDR3 loop is CASSPSLYEQFF. The CDR3 coding sequence is TGTGCCAGCAGCCCCAGTCTCTATGAGCAGTTCTTC.

The sample holds many counts of this clonotype. V is TRBV27 and J is TRBJ2-2; D is unclear. This CDR3 is built from 11 residues. V lost 10 bases and J 1 base, leaving 4 bases between the germline ends. Germline lookup yields CDR1 MNHEY and CDR2 SMNVEV (reference sequence). The CDR3 sequence: CATENTGELFF. In DNA form, the CDR3 reads TGTGCCACCGAGAACACCGGGGAGCTGTTTTTT.